This TCR beta chain derives from a study of graft-versus-host responses after intestinal transplantation. The wider study: Grafts that recipients had were multivisceral, liver-intestinal, or isolated intestinal transplants. All of the recipients had induction that used anti-thymocyte globulin, then tacrolimus and steroids for around three years.

Data came from immunoSEQ multiplex PCR; TCRdb stores just in-frame clones and leaves some out. The table includes about 97,000 clones, 80% to 95% detected once. After removal of 0 bases from V and 0 bases from J, the junction contained 12 bases not matched to a gene. The CDR3 length is 18 residues. Germline values: CDR1 SQVTM, CDR2 ANQGSEA. This specimen was PBMCs, taken about 440 days after intestinal transplant. The source is a human patient who received an intestinal transplant, so some T cells may come from the graft donor. This chain links TRBV29-1 with TRBJ1-1; 8 bases map to TRBD1. The CDR3 region is CSVEEPQGALDLNTEAFF. The CDR3 DNA reads TGCAGCGTTGAAGAACCCCAGGGGGCTTTGGATCTGAACACTGAAGCTTTCTTT. Filled out from reference TRBV29-1 and TRBJ1-1, the complete variable domain reads SAVISQKPSRDICQRGTSLTIQCQVDSQVTMMFWYRQQPGQSLTLIATANQGSEATYESGFVIDKFPISRPNLTFSTLTVSNMSPEDSSIYLCSVEEPQGALDLNTEAFFGQGTRLTVV.